A selection of T cell receptor beta chains follows, all from one sample in a study of shared clonotypes between healthy human individuals. Using immunoSEQ multiplex PCR, the repertoire was profiled, and TCRdb retains in-frame clones only, with some absent. The table has more than 1,200,000 clones, about 98.5% seen once. Sequencing used naive CD4+ T cells sorted from blood. The receptor set was obtained from a young man in good health. Each CDR3 is given with its conserved first and last residue. D genes are given only for firm matches. Clone size is stated in some rows and not others, as once, few, many or a class when expanded.

J gene: TRBJ2-7; CDR3 length: 12; clone size: -; D gene: -; V gene: TRBV30; CDR3 protein: CAWRDRKRQQYF; CDR3 DNA: TGTGCCTGGAGAGACAGAAAGCGGCAGCAGTACTTC
J gene: TRBJ2-2; CDR3 length: 16; clone size: -; D gene: TRBD1; V gene: TRBV7-9; CDR3 protein: CASSHTGTANTGELFF; CDR3 DNA: TGTGCCAGCAGCCACACCGGGACAGCGAACACCGGGGAGCTGTTTTTT
J gene: TRBJ1-2; CDR3 length: 14; clone size: -; D gene: -; V gene: TRBV5-1; CDR3 protein: CASSYSGGEVGYTF; CDR3 DNA: TGCGCCAGCAGCTATTCCGGGGGTGAGGTTGGCTACACCTTC
J gene: TRBJ2-3; CDR3 length: 14; clone size: once; D gene: -; V gene: TRBV7-9; CDR3 protein: CASSLVSGTDTQYF; CDR3 DNA: TGTGCCAGCAGCTTAGTGTCGGGCACAGATACGCAGTATTTT
J gene: TRBJ2-7; CDR3 length: 14; clone size: -; D gene: TRBD1; V gene: TRBV11-2; CDR3 protein: CASSLAGGPYEQYF; CDR3 DNA: TGTGCCAGCAGCTTAGCAGGGGGCCCCTACGAGCAGTACTTC
J gene: TRBJ2-7; CDR3 length: 12; clone size: -; D gene: -; V gene: TRBV11-2; CDR3 protein: CASSSRQNEQYF; CDR3 DNA: TGTGCCAGCAGCTCTCGACAGAACGAGCAGTACTTC
J gene: TRBJ2-1; CDR3 length: 13; clone size: -; D gene: -; V gene: TRBV27; CDR3 protein: CASQYYPSNEQFF; CDR3 DNA: TGTGCCAGCCAGTACTACCCGAGCAATGAGCAGTTCTTC
J gene: TRBJ2-1; CDR3 length: 13; clone size: -; D gene: TRBD1; V gene: TRBV5-1; CDR3 protein: CASSTGQPYEQFF; CDR3 DNA: TGCGCCAGCAGCACGGGACAGCCATATGAGCAGTTCTTC
J gene: TRBJ2-3; CDR3 length: 14; clone size: -; D gene: TRBD2; V gene: TRBV9; CDR3 protein: CASSSTSVADTQYF; CDR3 DNA: TGTGCCAGCAGCTCGACTAGCGTGGCAGATACGCAGTATTTT
J gene: TRBJ1-5; CDR3 length: 12; clone size: -; D gene: -; V gene: TRBV10-2; CDR3 protein: CASKALNQPQHF; CDR3 DNA: TGCGCCAGCAAGGCACTCAATCAGCCCCAGCATTTT
J gene: TRBJ1-5; CDR3 length: 14; clone size: -; D gene: -; V gene: TRBV18; CDR3 protein: CASSPRPNNQPQHF; CDR3 DNA: TGTGCCAGCTCACCAAGGCCTAACAATCAGCCCCAGCATTTT
J gene: TRBJ1-1; CDR3 length: 13; clone size: -; D gene: TRBD1; V gene: TRBV29-1; CDR3 protein: CSVDWTGRPEAFF; CDR3 DNA: TGCAGCGTTGACTGGACAGGGAGGCCTGAAGCTTTCTTT
J gene: TRBJ1-2; CDR3 length: 15; clone size: -; D gene: -; V gene: TRBV6-4; CDR3 protein: CASTVEVGRNYGYTF; CDR3 DNA: TGTGCCAGCACGGTGGAGGTCGGTCGGAACTATGGCTACACCTTC
J gene: TRBJ2-7; CDR3 length: 15; clone size: -; D gene: -; V gene: TRBV28; CDR3 protein: CASTKEGGLGYEQYF; CDR3 DNA: TGTGCCAGCACCAAGGAGGGGGGACTTGGGTACGAGCAGTACTTC
J gene: TRBJ2-7; CDR3 length: 18; clone size: -; D gene: TRBD1; V gene: TRBV5-1; CDR3 protein: CASSLRRKGQGASYEQYF; CDR3 DNA: TGCGCCAGCAGCTTGCGGAGGAAGGGACAGGGTGCCTCCTACGAGCAGTACTTC
J gene: TRBJ2-5; CDR3 length: 12; clone size: -; D gene: -; V gene: TRBV4-1; CDR3 protein: CASSQDRETQYF; CDR3 DNA: TGCGCCAGCAGCCAAGATCGGGAGACCCAGTACTTC
J gene: TRBJ2-3; CDR3 length: 15; clone size: -; D gene: TRBD2; V gene: TRBV30; CDR3 protein: CAWSVASGKTDTQYF; CDR3 DNA: TGTGCCTGGAGTGTGGCTAGCGGGAAGACAGATACGCAGTATTTT
J gene: TRBJ2-1; CDR3 length: 15; clone size: -; D gene: TRBD2; V gene: TRBV18; CDR3 protein: CASSTGLAGNNEQFF; CDR3 DNA: TGTGCCAGCTCAACGGGACTAGCGGGCAACAATGAGCAGTTCTTC
J gene: TRBJ1-2; CDR3 length: 15; clone size: -; D gene: TRBD1; V gene: TRBV5-1; CDR3 protein: CALGGTGDSNYGYTF; CDR3 DNA: TGCGCCCTAGGGGGAACAGGGGATTCCAACTATGGCTACACCTTC
J gene: TRBJ2-2; CDR3 length: 16; clone size: -; D gene: TRBD1; V gene: TRBV19; CDR3 protein: CASSLPTGVNTGELFF; CDR3 DNA: TGTGCCAGTAGTCTCCCGACAGGGGTGAACACCGGGGAGCTGTTTTTT
J gene: TRBJ2-7; CDR3 length: 14; clone size: -; D gene: -; V gene: TRBV5-8; CDR3 protein: CASSWDLGSYEQYF; CDR3 DNA: TGTGCCAGCAGCTGGGACCTAGGATCCTACGAGCAGTACTTC
J gene: TRBJ2-5; CDR3 length: 14; clone size: -; D gene: -; V gene: TRBV18; CDR3 protein: CASSETGLQETQYF; CDR3 DNA: TGTGCCAGCTCAGAAACAGGGCTCCAAGAGACCCAGTACTTC
J gene: TRBJ2-7; CDR3 length: 15; clone size: few; D gene: TRBD1; V gene: TRBV7-9; CDR3 protein: CASSLAGTGGYEQYF; CDR3 DNA: TGTGCCAGCAGCTTAGCCGGGACAGGAGGCTACGAGCAGTACTTC
J gene: TRBJ2-7; CDR3 length: 13; clone size: -; D gene: TRBD1; V gene: TRBV6-5; CDR3 protein: CASGRTGTYEQYF; CDR3 DNA: TGTGCCAGCGGACGGACAGGAACCTACGAGCAGTACTTC
J gene: TRBJ2-7; CDR3 length: 14; clone size: -; D gene: TRBD1; V gene: TRBV6-1; CDR3 protein: CATGDRGRSYEQYF; CDR3 DNA: TGTGCCACGGGGGACAGGGGGCGCTCCTACGAGCAGTACTTC
J gene: TRBJ2-2; CDR3 length: 11; clone size: -; D gene: -; V gene: TRBV28; CDR3 protein: CAGSRFGELFF; CDR3 DNA: TGTGCCGGATCCCGGTTCGGGGAGCTGTTTTTT
J gene: TRBJ2-5; CDR3 length: 13; clone size: -; D gene: -; V gene: TRBV7-2; CDR3 protein: CASQASLQETQYF; CDR3 DNA: TGTGCCAGCCAGGCTAGTCTCCAAGAGACCCAGTACTTC
J gene: TRBJ1-1; CDR3 length: 15; clone size: -; D gene: -; V gene: TRBV18; CDR3 protein: CASSPLMDGNTEAFF; CDR3 DNA: TGTGCCAGCTCACCACTAATGGACGGGAACACTGAAGCTTTCTTT
J gene: TRBJ2-3; CDR3 length: 14; clone size: -; D gene: TRBD2; V gene: TRBV2; CDR3 protein: CASKYGGTTDTQYF; CDR3 DNA: TGTGCCAGCAAGTACGGGGGGACTACAGATACGCAGTATTTT
J gene: TRBJ2-1; CDR3 length: 12; clone size: -; D gene: -; V gene: TRBV4-1; CDR3 protein: CASSQPRGEQFF; CDR3 DNA: TGCGCCAGCAGCCAACCCCGTGGTGAGCAGTTCTTC
J gene: TRBJ2-5; CDR3 length: 15; clone size: -; D gene: TRBD2; V gene: TRBV7-8; CDR3 protein: CASSSGLAREETQYF; CDR3 DNA: TGTGCCAGCAGCTCTGGACTAGCGAGGGAAGAGACCCAGTACTTC
J gene: TRBJ2-7; CDR3 length: 15; clone size: -; D gene: -; V gene: TRBV11-2; CDR3 protein: CASREGTAMAYEQYF; CDR3 DNA: TGTGCCAGCAGGGAGGGGACAGCGATGGCCTACGAGCAGTACTTC
J gene: TRBJ1-1; CDR3 length: 15; clone size: -; D gene: -; V gene: TRBV7-2; CDR3 protein: CASSLDGGLSTEAFF; CDR3 DNA: TGTGCCAGCAGCTTAGATGGTGGGCTGAGCACTGAAGCTTTCTTT
J gene: TRBJ2-7; CDR3 length: 14; clone size: -; D gene: -; V gene: TRBV5-1; CDR3 protein: CASSLDRASYEQYF; CDR3 DNA: TGCGCCAGCAGCTTGGACAGGGCCTCCTACGAGCAGTACTTC
J gene: TRBJ1-4; CDR3 length: 16; clone size: -; D gene: -; V gene: TRBV7-2; CDR3 protein: CASSKTGLATNEKLFF; CDR3 DNA: TGTGCCAGCAGCAAAACAGGGCTTGCAACTAATGAAAAACTGTTTTTT
J gene: TRBJ2-7; CDR3 length: 15; clone size: once; D gene: TRBD2; V gene: TRBV15; CDR3 protein: CATSGASGRGYEQYF; CDR3 DNA: TGTGCCACCAGCGGAGCAAGCGGGAGGGGCTACGAGCAGTACTTC
J gene: TRBJ2-7; CDR3 length: 14; clone size: -; D gene: -; V gene: TRBV2; CDR3 protein: CASSEALQGGEQYF; CDR3 DNA: TGTGCCAGCAGTGAAGCGCTTCAGGGAGGTGAGCAGTACTTC
J gene: TRBJ2-7; CDR3 length: 16; clone size: -; D gene: TRBD2; V gene: TRBV5-1; CDR3 protein: CASSLGTTSGTYEQYF; CDR3 DNA: TGCGCCAGCAGCTTGGGCACGACTAGCGGGACCTACGAGCAGTACTTC
J gene: TRBJ2-7; CDR3 length: 13; clone size: -; D gene: -; V gene: TRBV7-2; CDR3 protein: CASSFGRGYEQYF; CDR3 DNA: TGTGCCAGCAGCTTTGGCAGGGGCTACGAGCAGTACTTC
J gene: TRBJ2-3; CDR3 length: 15; clone size: -; D gene: -; V gene: TRBV18; CDR3 protein: CASSPVPGSTDTQYF; CDR3 DNA: TGTGCCAGCTCACCCGTCCCGGGAAGCACAGATACGCAGTATTTT
J gene: TRBJ2-5; CDR3 length: 14; clone size: -; D gene: TRBD2; V gene: TRBV9; CDR3 protein: CASSVGASGETQYF; CDR3 DNA: TGTGCCAGCAGCGTAGGAGCTAGCGGGGAGACCCAGTACTTC
J gene: TRBJ1-1; CDR3 length: 13; clone size: once; D gene: TRBD1; V gene: TRBV27; CDR3 protein: CASTPRQGAEAFF; CDR3 DNA: TGTGCCAGCACCCCAAGACAGGGAGCTGAAGCTTTCTTT
J gene: TRBJ2-3; CDR3 length: 14; clone size: -; D gene: TRBD1; V gene: TRBV7-8; CDR3 protein: CASSTTGGTDTQYF; CDR3 DNA: TGTGCCAGCAGCACGACAGGGGGCACAGATACGCAGTATTTT
J gene: TRBJ2-3; CDR3 length: 17; clone size: -; D gene: -; V gene: TRBV7-8; CDR3 protein: CASSLTPQKGRTDTQYF; CDR3 DNA: TGTGCCAGCAGCTTAACGCCCCAGAAAGGTCGCACAGATACGCAGTATTTT
J gene: TRBJ1-2; CDR3 length: 13; clone size: -; D gene: -; V gene: TRBV2; CDR3 protein: CASSEGGARGYTF; CDR3 DNA: TGTGCCAGCAGTGAAGGAGGTGCGCGTGGCTACACCTTC
J gene: TRBJ2-7; CDR3 length: 20; clone size: -; D gene: TRBD1; V gene: TRBV28; CDR3 protein: CASRPGTGGSPPRFSYEQYF; CDR3 DNA: TGTGCCAGCAGGCCAGGGACAGGGGGATCTCCACCACGCTTCTCCTACGAGCAGTACTTC
J gene: TRBJ2-7; CDR3 length: 13; clone size: -; D gene: -; V gene: TRBV11-2; CDR3 protein: CASSLRGGPEQYF; CDR3 DNA: TGTGCCAGCAGTTTGCGAGGCGGACCTGAGCAGTACTTC
J gene: TRBJ1-1; CDR3 length: 15; clone size: -; D gene: -; V gene: TRBV9; CDR3 protein: CASSVEPGDITEAFF; CDR3 DNA: TGTGCCAGCAGCGTAGAGCCAGGGGATATTACTGAAGCTTTCTTT
J gene: TRBJ2-7; CDR3 length: 19; clone size: -; D gene: TRBD1; V gene: TRBV28; CDR3 protein: CASSFELGNTGQGSYEQYF; CDR3 DNA: TGTGCCAGCAGTTTCGAACTAGGCAATACGGGACAGGGGTCCTACGAGCAGTACTTC
J gene: TRBJ2-5; CDR3 length: 14; clone size: -; D gene: -; V gene: TRBV19; CDR3 protein: CASSIGTHQETQYF; CDR3 DNA: TGTGCCAGTAGTATAGGCACACACCAAGAGACCCAGTACTTC
J gene: TRBJ2-1; CDR3 length: 16; clone size: -; D gene: -; V gene: TRBV7-2; CDR3 protein: CASSHGGGLSYNEQFF; CDR3 DNA: TGTGCCAGCAGCCACGGGGGTGGCCTCTCCTACAATGAGCAGTTCTTC
J gene: TRBJ2-3; CDR3 length: 14; clone size: -; D gene: -; V gene: TRBV2; CDR3 protein: CASSVSGSTDTQYF; CDR3 DNA: TGTGCCAGCAGTGTGTCGGGTAGCACAGATACGCAGTATTTT
J gene: TRBJ2-7; CDR3 length: 12; clone size: -; D gene: -; V gene: TRBV10-3; CDR3 protein: CAIRAGPYEQYF; CDR3 DNA: TGTGCCATCAGGGCAGGTCCTTACGAGCAGTACTTC
J gene: TRBJ2-1; CDR3 length: 12; clone size: -; D gene: -; V gene: TRBV15; CDR3 protein: CATSGGYNEQFF; CDR3 DNA: TGTGCCACCAGCGGCGGTTACAATGAGCAGTTCTTC